A single sample is the source of the 24 T cell receptor beta chains below, sequenced in a study of cytomegalovirus exposure and HLA in healthy donors. Primers for the PCR totalled 60 Vbeta and 13 Jbeta. Generated by immunoSEQ multiplex PCR, the TCRdb table keeps only in-frame clones and is missing some. The sample gives 70,000 to 80,000 clones, roughly four fifths of which show up once; about 2% is in the top ten. Input material: PBMCs. The receptor set was obtained from a man younger than 30 in good health and CMV-seronegative.

The count of this clone is one. The chain recombines TRBV28 with TRBJ2-3; perhaps TRBD2 as D (5 bases). The germline gives CDR1 MDHEN, CDR2 SYDVKM. The CDR3 length is 11 residues. V shed 6 bases and J shed 9 bases, with 10 bases lying between them. The CDR3 DNA is TGTGCCAGCAGCGGGGTACCAACGCAGTATTTT. Encoded protein: CASSGVPTQYF.

The rearrangement joins TRBV27 to TRBJ2-1, with 15 positions matching TRBD2. V lost 6 bases to trimming and J lost 7 bases; unmatched junction nucleotides: 7. Germline V gives CDR1 MNHEY, CDR2 SMNVEV (reference sequence). The CDR3 length is 16 residues. CDR3 coding DNA: TGTGCCAGCAGAGGGACTAGCGGGAGGACTCTTAATGAGCAGTTCTTC. It specifies CASRGTSGRTLNEQFF.

The chain is built from TRBV5-1 and TRBJ1-1; no definite D call. V was cut by 0 bases and J by 1 base, with 7 bases left in between. The CDR3 extends over 14 amino acids. Germline CDR1 SGHRS, CDR2 YFSETQ. CDR3 sequence reads: CASSLESRNTEAFF. The CDR3 DNA is TGCGCCAGCAGCTTGGAGTCCAGGAACACTGAAGCTTTCTTT.

The chain joins TRBV2 to TRBJ1-6, with 10 positions matching TRBD1. With 8 bases clipped from V and 9 bases from J, the junction kept 7 bases outside the gene matches. CDR1 is SNHLY, CDR2 FYNNEI, per germline. The CDR3 length is 14 residues. The CDR3 protein is CASVPTGGGSPLHF. The CDR3, as DNA: TGTGCCAGCGTCCCGACAGGGGGCGGTTCACCCCTCCACTTT.

The CDR3 here is CASSGRGLTEAFF. CDR3 DNA sequence: TGTGCCAGCAGCGGCAGGGGGCTGACTGAAGCTTTCTTT. The rearrangement joins TRBV9 to TRBJ1-1; 8 bases fit TRBD1. Germline loops: CDR1 SGDLS, CDR2 YYNGEE. With 3 bases clipped from V and 5 bases from J, the junction kept 3 bases outside the gene matches. The CDR3 sequence is 13 residues long.

This clone was picked up one time. The chain carries TRBV5-1 and TRBJ2-1, with 12 positions matching TRBD2. The ends lost 2 bases at V and 7 bases at J; junction bases unmatched: 7. Germline-derived CDR1 and CDR2 are SGHRS and YFSETQ. The CDR3 covers 16 residues. The CDR3 loop is CASSFGLAGPLNEQFF. The CDR3 region has the DNA TGCGCCAGCAGCTTCGGACTAGCGGGGCCGCTTAATGAGCAGTTCTTC.

CDR3 nucleotides: TGCGCCAGCAGCACCCGGACAGGTCCGACCTACGAGCAGTACTTC. Translated, it gives CASSTRTGPTYEQYF. This chain uses TRBV5-1 with TRBJ2-7, with 7 nucleotides matching TRBD1. Germline loops: CDR1 SGHRS, CDR2 YFSETQ. V lost 4 bases to trimming and J lost 2 bases; unmatched junction nucleotides: 9. CDR3 length: 15 residues.

This clone was seen just once. This chain uses TRBV5-1 with TRBJ2-7, with 7 bases lining up with TRBD1. Germline V gives CDR1 SGHRS, CDR2 YFSETQ. CDR3 length equals 13 residues. The V gene end was trimmed by 4 bases and the J gene end by 2 bases; junction bases not matched to a gene: 3. The chain's CDR3 is CASSRDSTYEQYF. The CDR3 nucleotides are TGCGCCAGCAGCCGGGACAGTACCTACGAGCAGTACTTC.

This clone was observed a handful of times. The chain recombines TRBV13 with TRBJ1-1; D uncertain. The CDR3 has 12 amino acids. Germline V gives CDR1 PRHDT, CDR2 FYEKMQ (reference sequence). V shed 8 bases and J shed 10 bases, with 17 bases lying between them. DNA for the CDR3: TGTGCCAGCGCTCCGAGCGGGTCCCGAGCTTTCTTT. Translating it yields CASAPSGSRAFF.

This clone has just one count. V gene TRBV6-5 combines with J gene TRBJ2-1; 14 bases map to TRBD2. V shed 4 bases and J 7 bases; nucleotides not matched to a gene: 6. This CDR3 has 16 residues. Per the germline V gene, CDR1 is MNHEY and CDR2 is SVGAGI. The CDR3 region is CASSSGTSGRKNEQFF. CDR3 nucleotide sequence: TGTGCCAGCAGTTCCGGGACTAGCGGGAGAAAGAATGAGCAGTTCTTC.

In its sample, this clone was seen once. The chain links TRBV7-5 to TRBJ1-1; the table calls TRBD1, which could not be checked here. TRBV7-5 is deemed a pseudogene. This CDR3 is built from 15 residues. The CDR3 sequence is CARSLDRTQDTEAFF. Written as DNA, the CDR3 is TGTGCCAGAAGCTTAGATCGTACACAGGACACTGAAGCTTTCTTT.

This chain connects TRBV4-1 to TRBJ2-7, with 7 positions matching TRBD1. Germline assignment: CDR1 MGHRA and CDR2 YSYEKL. J lost 3 bases, V lost 3 bases, and 11 bases had no gene match. CDR3 length: 16 residues. Here the CDR3 reads CASSHVHRDSFYEQYF. As DNA, the CDR3 is TGCGCCAGCAGCCACGTACACCGGGACAGTTTCTACGAGCAGTACTTC.

The DNA of the CDR3 is TGTGCCAGTAGTATAGGGGCTAGCGGGGGTAGCTCCTACAATGAGCAGTTCTTC. Its translation: CASSIGASGGSSYNEQFF. The genes are TRBV19 and TRBJ2-1, with TRBD2 matching 10 bases. CDR3 length equals 18 residues. From germline, CDR1 is LNHDA and CDR2 SQIVND (reference sequence). Germline trimming cut 1 base from V and 0 bases from J; bases unmatched to any gene: 6.

The rearrangement uses TRBV10-3 and TRBJ2-7; possible D gene TRBD2, 6 bases. Germline V CDR1 and CDR2: ENHRY, SYGVKD. The CDR3 consists of 13 residues. Trimming took off 10 bases at V and 2 bases at J, with 15 bases between the two ends. Here the CDR3 reads CASRGGNPYEQYF. CDR3 in DNA: TGTGCCAGTAGGGGCGGGAACCCCTACGAGCAGTACTTC.

The rearrangement uses TRBV27 and TRBJ2-7; D perhaps matches TRBD1 (6 bases). Germline CDR1 MNHEY, CDR2 SMNVEV (reference sequence). Trimming removed 0 bases from V and 5 bases from J, with 11 bases in between. The CDR3 runs 14 residues. CDR3 protein: CASSLSRGTHEQYF. CDR3 DNA: TGTGCCAGCAGTTTATCCAGGGGCACCCACGAGCAGTACTTC.

The V call is TRBV19, the J call TRBJ1-5, with D perhaps TRBD1 (5 bases). The CDR3 totals 13 residues. Germline V gene sequence: CDR1 LNHDA, CDR2 SQIVND (reference sequence). Between the trimmed V and J ends, which lost 9 bases and 2 bases, there was a span of 11 bases. The CDR3 DNA reads as TGTGCCAGCACTCTAGGGGGCAATCAGCCCCAGCATTTT. Protein: CASTLGGNQPQHF.

V and J are TRBV13 and TRBJ1-2; 9 bases are a match to TRBD1. This CDR3 contains 15 residues. With 5 bases clipped from V and 3 bases from J, the junction kept 7 bases outside the gene matches. Germline-derived CDR1 and CDR2 are PRHDT and FYEKMQ (reference sequence). The CDR3 sequence: CASSVTGGPYYGYTF. DNA of the CDR3: TGTGCCAGCAGCGTGACAGGGGGACCCTACTATGGCTACACCTTC.

The DNA of the CDR3 is TGCGCCAGCAGCCAACAGCGGGGCTACGAGCAGTACTTC. The encoded protein is CASSQQRGYEQYF. This chain joins TRBV4-3 and TRBJ2-7; TRBD2 matches at 7 bases. Germline CDR1 LGHNA, CDR2 YSLEER. The CDR3 has 13 amino acids. V gave up 2 bases and J gave up 3 bases; unmatched junction bases: 1.

This chain links TRBV11-2 with TRBJ2-5; the match to TRBD2 covers 10 bases. The V gene's germline CDR1 is SGHAT and CDR2 FQNNGV. The CDR3 loop spans 15 amino acids. J lost 4 bases, V lost 3 bases, and 5 bases had no gene match. The CDR3 loop is CASSFPLAGVETQYF. The CDR3 bases are TGTGCCAGCAGCTTCCCGCTAGCGGGGGTAGAGACCCAGTACTTC.

This clone turned up a few times. The rearrangement links TRBV15 to TRBJ2-3, with 9 positions matching TRBD1. The CDR3 covers 19 residues. The J segment lost 2 bases and the V segment lost 1 base, leaving 13 bases of the junction unmatched. Germline assignment: CDR1 LNHNV and CDR2 YYDKDF (reference sequence). As DNA, the CDR3 is TGTGCCACCAGCAGAGTCGGAAGGTTGGGACAGGGTTTCACAGATACGCAGTATTTT. The encoded protein is CATSRVGRLGQGFTDTQYF.

This rearrangement joins TRBV10-2 to TRBJ2-3, with D possibly matching TRBD1 (5 bases). V lost 2 bases, J lost 6 bases, and 15 bases lay in between. Germline lookup yields CDR1 WSHSY and CDR2 SAAADI. The CDR3 consists of 15 residues. CDR3 residues: CASSELQVFADTQYF. CDR3 coding DNA: TGCGCCAGCAGTGAGCTACAGGTCTTCGCGGATACGCAGTATTTT.

The gene calls are TRBV4-3 and TRBJ1-6; the D is unclear. Looked up from germline, CDR1 is LGHNA and CDR2 is YSLEER. Trimming removed 1 base at V and 4 bases at J, with 14 bases between. CDR3 size: 17 residues. CDR3 region: CASSQALGGGYNSPLHF. The CDR3 DNA sequence: TGCGCCAGCAGCCAAGCCCTCGGTGGAGGGTATAATTCACCCCTCCACTTT.

The V and J genes are TRBV27 and TRBJ2-5; 8 nucleotides line up with TRBD2. Trimming at V came to 6 bases and at J to 1 base, leaving 4 bases not matched to a gene. The germline V gene encodes CDR1 MNHEY and CDR2 SMNVEV (reference sequence). This CDR3 spans 14 amino acids. CDR3 in amino acids: CASRTGTSQETQYF. DNA for the CDR3: TGTGCCAGCAGGACCGGGACTAGCCAAGAGACCCAGTACTTC.

The chain couples TRBV2 to TRBJ2-7, with 10 bases matching TRBD1. Looked up from germline, CDR1 is SNHLY and CDR2 is FYNNEI. The CDR3 loop spans 14 amino acids. J gave up 5 bases and V 6 bases, and 7 bases lay outside the gene matches. CDR3 loop: CASSGTGTGDEQYF. CDR3 DNA sequence: TGTGCCAGCAGCGGGACCGGGACAGGGGACGAGCAGTACTTC.